This entry features one T cell receptor (beta chain) sequence. These data originate in a study of blood T cell repertoires in COVID-19. Looking at the study overall: Nucleic acid was either cDNA or gDNA, and it came from T cells, B-cell-depleted T cells, or PBMCs.

In the authors' methods: Reference gene primers were amplified, and this amplification served to estimate nucleated cell counts. Sequencing used immunoSEQ multiplex PCR; TCRdb keeps in-frame clones, though not all of them. Clonal size and the V and J genes are those of that table, whereas D and trimming came from the DNA. The data show around 99,000 clones, 85% to 95% seen once. CDR1 and CDR2 (germline): SGHTA, FQGNSA. The CDR3 extends over 13 amino acids. Trimming pared 4 bases from V and 6 bases from J, leaving 10 bases between. The chain combines TRBV7-2 with TRBJ1-5; D may be TRBD1 (5 bases). This TCR was recovered from a woman younger than 45 with acute or convalescent COVID-19. Sequencing input: peripheral blood. The CDR3 bases are TGTGCCAGCAGCTCAGGGATAGGTCAGCCCCAGCATTTT. It yields the protein CASSSGIGQPQHF.